This TCR beta chain stems from a study of chemoradiotherapy in HPV16-positive cancers (dated by TCRdb to between 2021 and 2022). As for the study more broadly: Candidate HPV-specific T-cell clones and common TCR motifs were defined through functional T-cell assays on cells from a couple of HPV16-positive patients. The study asked whether T-cell immunity to the HPV oncoproteins E6 and E7 changes during chemoradiotherapy and whether this immunity affects survival. The candidate HPV-specific TCRs and motifs were subsequently tracked in TCR repertoires obtained from 90 or so patients with HPV-related cancers. Points the paper makes about the study in general: The functional definition of HPV-specific T cells came from only a couple of HPV16-positive patients, and the survival association was reported for HPV16-positive patients. Expansion of candidate HPV-specific clones and E7-related TCR motifs was observed in the tumor microenvironment during treatment, whereas no such expansion was observed for non-HPV-specific T cells. In HPV16-positive patients, expansion of HPV-responsive T cells during chemoradiotherapy was found to be associated with improved recurrence-free survival.

For this clone: It lacks a known antigen. No base-level quality is on record; no much larger clone is a single base apart.

The library was obtained by the immunoSEQ multiplex PCR assay. TCRdb provides this immuneACCESS table in a form limited to in-frame rearrangements. Some clones are lacking; in checked studies, under half of them reflect an unresolved V gene, and why the rest are absent is not known. The sample yields fewer than 15,000 clones; about 91% were counted once. The top ten hold about 3.5% of the sample. Sequences MGHRA (CDR1) and YSYEKL (CDR2) are obtained from the germline V gene. V ends up 2 bases short and J 1 base short, with an unmatched junction base count of 3. Reading from cysteine to phenylalanine, the CDR3 counts 16 amino acids. Kept here is only the CDR3 DNA, which spans 48 bases and is read in frame from base 1. Repertoires were sampled repeatedly over the course of chemoradiotherapy, so clonal expansion could be followed in the tumor microenvironment.

Source: blood, taken from a patient who underwent chemoradiotherapy. Recombination joined TRBV4-1 with TRBJ1-1, and TRBD1 matches 11 of the central bases. The source is a human donor with HPV-associated anogenital cancer. DNA sequence: TGCGCCAGCAGCCAAAGGACAGGGGGCTCGAACACTGAAGCTTTCTTT. Its product reads: CASSQRTGGSNTEAFF.